This T cell receptor (beta chain) was sequenced during a study of OX40 agonist ivuxolimab in advanced cancers. About the research overall: The eligibility criteria allowed prior anti-PD-1, anti-PD-L1 or anti-CTLA-4 therapy, and around 40% had some. Three patients showed partial responses: one hepatocellular carcinoma and two cutaneous melanoma cases. Study-wide points: There were, on average, more expanded clones in CD8+ T cells than in CD4+.

There are 15 residues in the CDR3. V lost 7 bases to trimming and J lost 2 bases; unmatched junction nucleotides: 10. The germline CDR1 and CDR2 sequences are SQVTM and ANQGSEA. Produced via immunoSEQ multiplex PCR; TCRdb's table is partial and in-frame only. The sample records 6,000 or so clones, around 81% being singletons. This clone occurred once. As yet, its antigen is unknown. Blood sampling was done at baseline, cycle 4 day 1, and cycle 7 day 1. The sample here was CD4+ or CD8+ T cells sorted from blood, taken in a trial of the OX40 agonist ivuxolimab. The J gene is TRBJ2-2, the V gene TRBV29-1; 7 bases agree with TRBD1. The TCR was taken from an adult with an advanced solid tumor such as melanoma, head and neck, liver or kidney cancer. Here the CDR3 DNA reads TGCAGCGCCCTTTGGACAGGAACTAACACCGGGGAGCTGTTTTTT. It translates to CSALWTGTNTGELFF.